This T cell receptor beta chain was profiled in a study of cytomegalovirus exposure and HLA in healthy donors. Points from the study as a whole: Most TCRs appeared rarely, but some public TCRs recurred in many donors. Sequencing likely produced, as an artifact, a cluster of highly shared sequence variants. Among TCR beta chains, those listed as cytomegalovirus-associated numbered some 160.

PCR amplification relied on 60 Vbeta primers (plus 13 Jbeta primers). Assay used: immunoSEQ multiplex PCR; TCRdb lists only in-frame clones, some missing. The profile covers over 70,000 clones, with 75% to 80% appearing a single time and about 4% taken by the ten largest. For this clone: Its target is unknown.

Trimming took 0 bases from V and 1 from J, leaving 10 bases between them. The CDR3 sequence is 16 residues long. The germline gives CDR1 MNHEY, CDR2 SMNVEV (reference sequence). The TCR sequence derives from a man aged 25 to 40 in good health and CMV-seronegative. The chain is built from TRBV27 and TRBJ2-1, with D possibly TRBD2 on 5 matching bases. The sequencing sample was made of PBMCs. CDR3 sequence (DNA): TGTGCCAGCAGTTTATCATCCGGGGAATCCTACAATGAGCAGTTCTTC. Amino acids: CASSLSSGESYNEQFF.